This entry describes one T cell receptor beta chain. Its matching antigen is unknown. The data are from a study of radiotherapy plus CTLA-4 blockade in lung cancer. Study context: For approximately 19% of patients, objective responses occurred, and 30% to 35% had disease control. Study findings and constraints: There was expansion of tumor-derived TCR clones in blood after radiotherapy plus ipilimumab.

Trimming stripped 3 bases from V and 6 bases from J, with 12 bases between. The CDR3 contains 14 residues. CDR1 and CDR2 (germline): SGHTA, FQGTGA. CTLA-4 blockade with ipilimumab, together with focal radiation, was given to patients with chemo-refractory metastatic non-small-cell lung cancer. Clones were sequenced by immunoSEQ multiplex PCR, and TCRdb holds only the in-frame ones, with some missing. The table shows fewer than 50,000 clones, with roughly 85% occurring only once. The chain carries TRBV7-3 and TRBJ2-1; weak D call: TRBD1 (6 bases). The sequence came from a human donor with non-small cell lung cancer whose response to radiotherapy plus ipilimumab could not be evaluated. Sequencing was performed on peripheral blood, taken from a patient treated with radiotherapy plus ipilimumab. CDR3 region: CASSFGQPSNEQFF. CDR3 DNA sequence: TGTGCCAGCAGCTTTGGACAGCCAAGCAATGAGCAGTTCTTC.